The present T cell receptor beta chain was sequenced within a study of response to subunit inactivated influenza vaccine. TCRdb fed the RT-PCR reads into MiXCR, producing one record per CDR3 protein. The sample yields 700,000 to 800,000 distinct CDR3 sequences, around a sixth seen once. Study observations and caveats: Every seasonal influenza vaccination brings in few new T cells, the authors suggested.

The ends were cut back, 0 bases at V and 5 bases at J, with 7 bases in the middle. The CDR3 covers 13 residues. Germline V gives CDR1 MGHRA, CDR2 YSYEKL. This clonotype was picked up a small number of times. Its antigen remains unknown. The sample consisted of PBMCs from blood, taken 4 to 6 days after vaccination. The chain employs TRBV4-1 and TRBJ1-1; D uncertain. This receptor was obtained from a man aged 50 or older who received an inactivated influenza vaccine. The CDR3 DNA reads as TGCGCCAGCAGCCAAGATTGGGGTACTGAAGCTTTCTTT. This sequence encodes CASSQDWGTEAFF.